This section outlines one T cell receptor (beta chain) sequence together with its context. Its target antigen remains unknown. The sample holds no much larger clone one base away, and base qualities are not on file. The immunoSEQ Assay, a bias-controlled multiplex PCR, was used to amplify TCRbeta CDR3 regions from genomic DNA. The study's own analysis went as follows. The number of nucleated cells in each sample was estimated by amplification of reference gene primers within the assay. To quantify the absolute abundance of each unique TCRbeta CDR3 rearrangement, sequence reads were collapsed and filtered. For each sample, productive Simpson clonality was calculated as the square root of Simpson's diversity index across productive rearrangements. Entries here come from immuneACCESS through TCRdb and include only in-frame sequences with V and J called. Some clones fail to appear in such tables; in the studies checked, an unresolved V gene covers under half of the shortfall, and the cause of the remainder is unknown. The DNA gave D and trimming, while V, J and clone size come from that table. Within this sample are over 90,000 clones, with roughly 86% of them counted one time only. Approximately 12% of the sample comes from the top ten.

The data belong to a study of blood T cell repertoires in COVID-19 (TCRdb year 2020). For the wider study: Samples covering the acute and convalescent phases of COVID-19 were provided by collaborators in the United States, Italy and Spain. Subjects who had been exposed to COVID-19, were actively infected with it, or had recovered from it provided the deeply sampled blood TCRbeta repertoires that made up the dataset. The samples were drawn from the first 160 participants of the ongoing ImmuneRACE study and from 1,200 or so subjects provided by 6 global collaborators. The repertoires were made available in a free public database intended to serve as a resource for research on the immune response to SARS-CoV-2. The sample metadata nearly always contained a de-identified subject ID, COVID-19 status, age in years and sex. Where available, HLA class I and class II types were obtained from metadata supplied by the sample provider rather than from assay-based typing. The material from the prospective study consisted of cDNA or gDNA derived from T cells, B-cell-depleted T cells, or PBMCs. Study-level results and caveats: The amount of clinical and demographic metadata varied by source and participant and was provided uncurated.

The collaborating institutions used their own protocols to collect whole blood in K2EDTA tubes. For TCRbeta analysis, collaborators shipped samples as frozen whole blood, isolated PBMCs, or DNA extracted from either of those sample types. V lost 4 bases and J lost 2 bases; the stretch between them is 9 bases long. From the cysteine through the phenylalanine, the CDR3 covers 14 amino acids. Only the CDR3 part of the read is kept: 42 bases, read in frame from the first base. As encoded in the germline V gene, CDR1 is KGHDR while CDR2 is SFDVKD. The sequence was obtained from a woman aged 55-70 years in a cohort sampled during active or convalescent COVID-19. The rearrangement combines TRBV24-1 with TRBJ2-3; a weak D assignment points to TRBD1 (6 bases agree). Specimen: peripheral blood. The CDR3 reads as follows: CATSEGHLTDTQYF. Read as DNA, the sequence is TGTGCCACCAGTGAGGGACACCTCACAGATACGCAGTATTTT.